This T cell receptor (beta chain) was recovered during a study of T cell responses to AZD1222 COVID-19 vaccine. Study-wide points: Two AZD1222 doses significantly raised spike-specific TCR breadth and depth over controls. The repertoires were collected only after the peak T cell response.

With regard to this clone: Antigen specificity is unknown.

V trimming: 2 bases; J trimming: 7 bases; junction bases outside the gene matches: 1. The CDR3 runs to 15 residues. Germline assignment: CDR1 MNHEY and CDR2 SVGAGI. Sequenced by immunoSEQ multiplex PCR; TCRdb stores in-frame clones only, minus some. The table shows about 110,000 clones, with over 75% occurring only once. The source of this sequence is an adult in good health. Here the sequenced sample was peripheral blood, taken on day 0 of AZD1222 vaccination. V and J are TRBV6-5 and TRBJ2-1; 14 bases agree with TRBD2. The CDR3 sequence: CASSYGTSGRNEQFF. In nucleotides, the CDR3 is TGTGCCAGCAGTTACGGGACTAGCGGGAGAAATGAGCAGTTCTTC.